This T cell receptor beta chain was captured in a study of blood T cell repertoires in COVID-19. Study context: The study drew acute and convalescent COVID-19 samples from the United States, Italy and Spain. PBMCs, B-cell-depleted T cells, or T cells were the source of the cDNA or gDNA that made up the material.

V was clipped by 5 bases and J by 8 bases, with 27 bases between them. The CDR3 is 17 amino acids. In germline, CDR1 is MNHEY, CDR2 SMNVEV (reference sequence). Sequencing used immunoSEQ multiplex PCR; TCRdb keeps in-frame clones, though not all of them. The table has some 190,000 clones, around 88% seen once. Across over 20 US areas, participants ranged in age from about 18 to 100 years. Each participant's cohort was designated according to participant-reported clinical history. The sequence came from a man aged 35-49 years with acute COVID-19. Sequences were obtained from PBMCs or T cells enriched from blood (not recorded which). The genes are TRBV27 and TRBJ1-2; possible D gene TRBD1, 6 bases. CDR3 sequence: CASSPKPRGPGLGGYTF. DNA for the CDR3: TGTGCCAGCAGTCCTAAACCCAGGGGACCGGGGCTAGGGGGCTACACCTTC.